This passage covers 19 T cell receptor beta chains from one sample sequenced in a study of T cell responses to AZD1222 COVID-19 vaccine. The assay was immunoSEQ multiplex PCR, and TCRdb's table has in-frame clones only and misses some. In the table there are about 86,000 clones, about 92% of which are singletons. Sequenced material: peripheral blood, taken 28 days after the second AZD1222 dose. The receptors here all came from an adult who received the AZD1222 COVID-19 vaccine.

The V and J genes are TRBV5-4 and TRBJ2-7; D is possibly TRBD2 (6 bases). Germline-derived CDR1 and CDR2 are SGHNT and YYREEE (reference sequence). This CDR3 is 15 amino acids long. Trimming removed 0 bases at V and 7 bases at J, with 17 bases between. The DNA of the CDR3 is TGTGCCAGCAGCTTGGTTGGATCAAATGCGGGGGAGCAGTACTTC. Translating it yields CASSLVGSNAGEQYF.

J is TRBJ2-7 and V is TRBV6-2 or TRBV6-3; D is uncertain. Germline V gene data show CDR1 as MNHEY and CDR2 as SVGEGT. There are 15 residues in the CDR3. V shed 2 bases and J shed 2 bases, with 13 bases lying between them. DNA for the CDR3: TGTGCCAGCAGTTACCTCAGAGGTACCCCCTACGAGCAGTACTTC. Translated: CASSYLRGTPYEQYF.

The CDR3 reads CASSYSRVYQETQYF. Here the CDR3 DNA reads TGTGCCAGCAGTTACTCGAGAGTGTACCAAGAGACCCAGTACTTC. This chain connects TRBV6-5 to TRBJ2-5, with no clear D. Germline-derived CDR1 and CDR2 are MNHEY and SVGAGI. The CDR3 has 15 amino acids. The V end lost 0 bases, the J end lost 0 bases, and 8 bases lay between the germline ends.

The chain combines TRBV6-5 with TRBJ1-5; 8 bases line up with TRBD1. There are 15 residues in the CDR3. Unmatched junction bases numbered 3, after V lost 0 bases and J lost 5 bases. The germline CDR1 and CDR2 sequences are MNHEY and SVGAGI. CDR3 DNA: TGTGCCAGCAGTTACTCGGCAGGGGGCGATCAGCCCCAGCATTTT. Translated: CASSYSAGGDQPQHF.

The chain couples TRBV6-5 to TRBJ2-2, with 12 bases matching TRBD2. Trimming at V came to 7 bases and at J to 5 bases, leaving 5 bases not matched to a gene. The CDR3 totals 15 residues. Germline V gene lookup returns CDR1 MNHEY and CDR2 SVGAGI. Here the CDR3 reads CASTLAGGRTGELFF. The CDR3 DNA follows: TGTGCCAGCACGCTAGCGGGGGGGCGAACCGGGGAGCTGTTTTTT.

The chain carries TRBV7-2 and TRBJ2-5, with D hard to call. From germline, CDR1 is SGHTA and CDR2 FQGNSA. This CDR3 comprises 12 residues. Trimming took off 5 bases at V and 3 bases at J, with 7 bases between the two ends. CDR3 in amino acids: CASSLDKETQYF. CDR3 DNA sequence: TGTGCCAGCAGCCTAGACAAAGAGACCCAGTACTTC.

This chain links TRBV11-3 with TRBJ2-1; TRBD2 matches 7 bases. CDR1 and CDR2 (germline): SGHNT, YENEEA. Trimming at V came to 1 base and at J to 2 bases, leaving 2 bases not matched to a gene. This CDR3 has 15 residues. The CDR3 region is CASSLGGLTYNEQFF. As DNA, the CDR3 is TGTGCCAGCAGCTTAGGGGGACTAACCTACAATGAGCAGTTCTTC.

The chain links TRBV25-1 to TRBJ2-2, with D perhaps matching TRBD1 or TRBD2 (5 bases each). Germline-derived CDR1 and CDR2 are MGHDK and SYGVNS. Trimming cost V 3 bases and J 3 bases, with 8 bases left between them. The CDR3 is made up of 14 amino acids. The CDR3 coding sequence is TGTGCCAGCAGTGATGGGGGATACACCGGGGAGCTGTTTTTT. Its translation is CASSDGGYTGELFF.

V and J are TRBV4-2 and TRBJ2-7; 8 nucleotides line up with TRBD1. Trimming took 0 bases from V and 6 from J; bases not matched to a gene: 4. The CDR3 runs 14 residues. The germline CDR1 and CDR2 sequences are LGHNA and YNFKEQ. The CDR3 protein is CASSQDRTGTEQYF. In nucleotides, the CDR3 is TGTGCCAGCAGCCAAGATCGGACAGGGACCGAGCAGTACTTC.

J is TRBJ2-3 and V is TRBV4-3; D may be TRBD1 or TRBD2 (5 bases each). The germline V gene has CDR1 LGHNA and CDR2 YSLEER. The CDR3 length is 14 residues. Trimming left V 9 bases short and J 4 bases short, with 17 bases between. CDR3 coding DNA: TGCGCCAGTGGCGAGCGGCTAGGGGCAGATACGCAGTATTTT. As protein: CASGERLGADTQYF.

The table lists this clone with a count of one. This sequence joins TRBV19 and TRBJ1-4, with D unresolved. The CDR3 contains 17 residues. V was cut by 7 bases and J by 1 base, with 19 bases left in between. CDR1 LNHDA and CDR2 SQIVND come from the germline V gene (reference sequence). DNA for the CDR3: TGTGCCAGTATTGGTCGCGACGGTGGAAAAACTAATGAAAAACTGTTTTTT. Translated, it gives CASIGRDGGKTNEKLFF.

This clone has a single count. The V gene is TRBV9, the J gene TRBJ1-1; D is unclear. V was pared by 0 bases and J by 0 bases, with 18 bases between. The CDR3 runs to 18 residues. The germline gives CDR1 SGDLS, CDR2 YYNGEE. The CDR3 DNA reads TGTGCCAGCAGCGTAGCCCCCGCCCGGGGAAAGATGAACACTGAAGCTTTCTTT. Translated: CASSVAPARGKMNTEAFF.

CDR3 sequence (DNA): TGTGCCAGCAGCTTGATTCTAGTGGGGGAGTTCACAGATACGCAGTATTTT. Its protein product is CASSLILVGEFTDTQYF. The gene calls are TRBV5-4 and TRBJ2-3, with D perhaps given as TRBD1 or TRBD2 (5 bases each). Germline CDR1 SGHNT, CDR2 YYREEE (reference sequence). V was trimmed by 1 base and J by 2 bases, leaving 17 bases between them. The CDR3 spans 17 residues.

The chain joins TRBV11-2 to TRBJ2-4, with 13 bases fitting TRBD2. The germline V gene encodes CDR1 SGHAT and CDR2 FQNNGV. This CDR3 has 16 amino acids. Trimming removed 5 bases from V and 11 bases from J; junction bases left unmatched: 12. CDR3: CASSTPRTSGGPVQYF. For the CDR3, the DNA is TGTGCCAGCAGCACCCCACGGACTAGCGGGGGCCCCGTTCAGTACTTC.

The chain joins TRBV6-5 to TRBJ2-1, with 7 bases lining up with TRBD1. The germline CDR1 and CDR2 sequences are MNHEY and SVGAGI. The length of the CDR3 is 13 residues. V shed 2 bases, J shed 9 bases, and the junction held 4 bases outside the gene matches. The CDR3 DNA sequence: TGTGCCAGCAGTTACCAGGGGGTAGTTGAGCAGTTCTTC. This translates into CASSYQGVVEQFF.

The rearrangement uses TRBV3-1 (or the pseudogene TRBV3-2) and TRBJ2-1, with D maybe TRBD1 (5 bases). Trimming took off 0 bases at V and 6 bases at J, with 18 bases between the two ends. CDR3 length: 17 amino acids. Germline values: CDR1 LGHDT, CDR2 YNNKEL (reference sequence). The CDR3 DNA reads as TGTGCCAGCAGCCAAGATTGGGATAGGAAGGGGCCCAATGAGCAGTTCTTC. It translates to CASSQDWDRKGPNEQFF.

The sample holds one count of this clone. The chain carries TRBV13 and TRBJ1-1, with 10 bases fitting TRBD1. The germline gives CDR1 PRHDT, CDR2 FYEKMQ (reference sequence). Trimming at V came to 4 bases and at J to 5 bases, leaving 10 bases not matched to a gene. The CDR3 is made up of 16 amino acids. CDR3 sequence: CASSSRDRGGWTEAFF. DNA of the CDR3: TGTGCCAGCAGCTCTCGGGACAGGGGCGGATGGACTGAAGCTTTCTTT.

The V and J genes are TRBV11-2 and TRBJ2-2; 7 bases line up with TRBD1. J was trimmed by 4 bases and V by 0 bases; bases with no gene match: 8. The length of the CDR3 is 17 residues. Germline V gives CDR1 SGHAT, CDR2 FQNNGV. The CDR3 is CASSLDTLGGGTGELFF. CDR3 nucleotide sequence: TGTGCCAGCAGCTTAGATACCCTAGGGGGCGGCACCGGGGAGCTGTTTTTT.

The CDR3 nucleotides read TGCGCCAGCAGCTCGGACAGCTATAATCAGCCCCAGCATTTT. Its protein product is CASSSDSYNQPQHF. The V and J genes are TRBV10-2 and TRBJ1-5, with a tentative D call TRBD1 (6 bases). The length of the CDR3 is 14 residues. The germline CDR1 and CDR2 sequences are WSHSY and SAAADI. The V and J ends lost 6 bases and 4 bases respectively, with 13 bases between them.